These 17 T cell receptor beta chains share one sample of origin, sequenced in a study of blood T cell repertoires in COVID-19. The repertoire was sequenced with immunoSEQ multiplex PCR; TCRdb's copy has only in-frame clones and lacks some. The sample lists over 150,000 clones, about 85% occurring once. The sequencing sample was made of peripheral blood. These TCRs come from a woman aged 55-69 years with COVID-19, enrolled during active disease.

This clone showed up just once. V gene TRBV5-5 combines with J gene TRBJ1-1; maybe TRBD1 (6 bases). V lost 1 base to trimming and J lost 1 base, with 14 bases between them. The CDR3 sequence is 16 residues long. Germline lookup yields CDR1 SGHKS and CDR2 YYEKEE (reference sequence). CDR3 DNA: TGTGCCAGCAGCTTGAGGATCACAGGGCCGAACACTGAAGCTTTCTTT. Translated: CASSLRITGPNTEAFF.

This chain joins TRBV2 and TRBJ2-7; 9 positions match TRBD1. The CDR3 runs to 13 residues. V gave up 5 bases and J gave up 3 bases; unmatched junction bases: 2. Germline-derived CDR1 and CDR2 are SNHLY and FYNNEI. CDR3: CASSWDRDYEQYF. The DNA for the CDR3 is TGTGCCAGCAGTTGGGACAGGGACTACGAGCAGTACTTC.

The CDR3 is CSVRTGAGNTIYF. The CDR3 coding sequence is TGCAGCGTTAGGACAGGGGCTGGAAACACCATATATTTT. This chain uses TRBV29-1 with TRBJ1-3; TRBD1 matches 9 bases. Losses at the gene ends were 5 bases for V and 2 bases for J; bases not matched to a gene: 1. The length of the CDR3 is 13 residues. In germline, CDR1 is SQVTM, CDR2 ANQGSEA.

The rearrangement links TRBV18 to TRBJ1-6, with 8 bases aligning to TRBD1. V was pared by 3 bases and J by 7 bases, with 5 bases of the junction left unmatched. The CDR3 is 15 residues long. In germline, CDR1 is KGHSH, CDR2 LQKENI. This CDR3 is CASSPPQGANSPLHF. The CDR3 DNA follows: TGTGCCAGCTCACCTCCGCAGGGGGCGAATTCACCCCTCCACTTT.

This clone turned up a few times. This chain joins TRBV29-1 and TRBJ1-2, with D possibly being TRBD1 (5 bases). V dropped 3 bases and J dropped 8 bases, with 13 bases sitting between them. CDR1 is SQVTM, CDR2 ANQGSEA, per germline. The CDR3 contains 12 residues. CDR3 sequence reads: CSVEGTWDGYTF. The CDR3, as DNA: TGCAGCGTTGAGGGGACTTGGGACGGCTACACCTTC.

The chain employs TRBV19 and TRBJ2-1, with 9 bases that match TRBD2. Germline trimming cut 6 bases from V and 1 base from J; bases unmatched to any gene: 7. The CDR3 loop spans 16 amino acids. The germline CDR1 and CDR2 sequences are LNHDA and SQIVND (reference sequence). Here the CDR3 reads CASSRPSGGSYNEQFF. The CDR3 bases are TGTGCCAGTAGCCGGCCGAGCGGGGGGTCCTACAATGAGCAGTTCTTC. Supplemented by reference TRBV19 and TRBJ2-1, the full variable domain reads DGGITQSPKYLFRKEGQNVTLSCEQNLNHDAMYWYRQDPGQGLRLIYYSQIVNDFQKGDIAEGYSVSREKKESFPLTVTSAQKNPTAFYLCASSRPSGGSYNEQFFGPGTRLTVL.

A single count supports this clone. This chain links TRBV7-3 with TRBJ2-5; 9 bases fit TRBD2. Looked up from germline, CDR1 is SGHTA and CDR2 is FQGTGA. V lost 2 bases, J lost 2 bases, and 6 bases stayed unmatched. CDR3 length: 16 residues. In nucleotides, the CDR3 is TGTGCCAGCAGCTTAGGGGCTAGCGGGGAACAAGAGACCCAGTACTTC. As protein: CASSLGASGEQETQYF. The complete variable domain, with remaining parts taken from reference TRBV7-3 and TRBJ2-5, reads GAGVSQTPSNKVTEKGKYVELRCDPISGHTALYWYRQSLGQGPEFLIYFQGTGAADDSGLPNDRFFAVRPEGSVSTLKIQRTERGDSAVYLCASSLGASGEQETQYFGPGTRLLVL.

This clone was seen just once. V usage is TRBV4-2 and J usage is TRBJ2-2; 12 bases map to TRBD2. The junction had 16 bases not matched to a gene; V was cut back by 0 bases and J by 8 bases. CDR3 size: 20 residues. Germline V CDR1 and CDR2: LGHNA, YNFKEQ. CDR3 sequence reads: CASSQDTRLAGGPSSGELFF. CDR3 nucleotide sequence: TGTGCCAGCAGCCAAGATACTAGGCTAGCGGGAGGGCCGAGTAGTGGGGAGCTGTTTTTT.

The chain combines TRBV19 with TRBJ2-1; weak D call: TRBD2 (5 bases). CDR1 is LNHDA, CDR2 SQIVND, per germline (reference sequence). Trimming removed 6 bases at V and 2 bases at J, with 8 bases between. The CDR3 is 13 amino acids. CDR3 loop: CASRGVTYNEQFF. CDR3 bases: TGTGCCAGTAGGGGAGTTACCTACAATGAGCAGTTCTTC.

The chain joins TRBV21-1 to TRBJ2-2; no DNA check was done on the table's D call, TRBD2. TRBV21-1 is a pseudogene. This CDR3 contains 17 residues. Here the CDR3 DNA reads TGTGCCAGCAGCAAAGGACTAGCGGGCCTGAACACCGGGGAGCTGTTTTTT. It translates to CASSKGLAGLNTGELFF.

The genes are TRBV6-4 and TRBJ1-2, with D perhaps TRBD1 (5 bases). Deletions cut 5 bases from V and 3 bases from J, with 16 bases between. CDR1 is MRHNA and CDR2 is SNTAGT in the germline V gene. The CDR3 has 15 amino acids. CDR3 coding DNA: TGTGCCAGCAGTCCTGGGGCAGGGTTGGACTATGGCTACACCTTC. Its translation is CASSPGAGLDYGYTF.

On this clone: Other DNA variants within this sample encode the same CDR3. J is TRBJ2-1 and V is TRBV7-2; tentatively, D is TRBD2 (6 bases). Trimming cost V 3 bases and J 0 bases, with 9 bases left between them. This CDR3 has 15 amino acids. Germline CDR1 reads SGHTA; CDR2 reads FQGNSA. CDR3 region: CASSFSGSSYNEQFF. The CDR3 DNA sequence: TGTGCCAGCAGCTTTAGCGGTAGCTCCTACAATGAGCAGTTCTTC.

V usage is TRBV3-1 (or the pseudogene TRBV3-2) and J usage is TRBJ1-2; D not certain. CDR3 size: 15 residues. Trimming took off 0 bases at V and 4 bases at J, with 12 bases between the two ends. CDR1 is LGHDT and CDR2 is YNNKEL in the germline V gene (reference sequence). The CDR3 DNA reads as TGTGCCAGCAGCCAAGAATCCCGGTTGAGCTATGGCTACACCTTC. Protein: CASSQESRLSYGYTF.

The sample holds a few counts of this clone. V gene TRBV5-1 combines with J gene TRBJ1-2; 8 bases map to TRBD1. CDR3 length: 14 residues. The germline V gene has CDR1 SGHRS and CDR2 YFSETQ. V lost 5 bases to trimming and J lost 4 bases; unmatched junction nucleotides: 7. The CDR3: CASSRGQEIYGYTF. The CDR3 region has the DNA TGCGCCAGCAGTCGGGGACAGGAGATCTATGGCTACACCTTC. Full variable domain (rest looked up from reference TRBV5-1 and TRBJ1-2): KAGVTQTPRYLIKTRGQQVTLSCSPISGHRSVSWYQQTPGQGLQFLFEYFSETQRNKGNFPGRFSGRQFSNSRSEMNVSTLELGDSALYLCASSRGQEIYGYTFGSGTRLTVV.

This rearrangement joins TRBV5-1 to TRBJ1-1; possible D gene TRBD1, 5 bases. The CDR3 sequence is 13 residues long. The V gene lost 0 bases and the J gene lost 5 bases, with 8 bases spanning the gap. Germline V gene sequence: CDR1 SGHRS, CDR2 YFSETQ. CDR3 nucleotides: TGCGCCAGCAGCTTGGTTTCAGGGACTGAAGCTTTCTTT. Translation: CASSLVSGTEAFF.

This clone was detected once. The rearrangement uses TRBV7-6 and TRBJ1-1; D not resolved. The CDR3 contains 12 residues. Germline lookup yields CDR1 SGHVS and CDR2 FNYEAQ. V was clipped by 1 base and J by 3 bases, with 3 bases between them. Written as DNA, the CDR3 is TGTGCCAGCAGCTTAGTCGACACTGAAGCTTTCTTT. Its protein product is CASSLVDTEAFF.

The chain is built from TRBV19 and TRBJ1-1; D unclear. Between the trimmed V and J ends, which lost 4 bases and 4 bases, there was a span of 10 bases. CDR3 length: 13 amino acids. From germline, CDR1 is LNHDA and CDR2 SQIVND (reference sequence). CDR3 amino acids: CASSSIVGTEAFF. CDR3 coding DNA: TGTGCCAGTAGTAGCATAGTCGGCACTGAAGCTTTCTTT.